The 8 T cell receptor beta chains below all came from one sample that was sequenced in a study. TCRdb re-called the RT-PCR reads through MiXCR, storing one row per CDR3 protein. The sample shows almost 700,000 distinct CDR3 sequences, around 14% of them seen only once. The sequencing input was memory CD4+ T cells from blood. Receptors were obtained from a female donor in good health, serving as a healthy control.

This clonotype was seen more than once but under ten times. The V gene is TRBV30, the J gene TRBJ2-2; maybe TRBD2 (6 bases). This CDR3 region has 14 residues. Germline lookup yields CDR1 GTSNPN and CDR2 SVGIG (reference sequence). Trimming took 8 bases from V and 4 from J, leaving 17 bases between them. CDR3 amino acids: CAGIPGASTGELFF. Here the CDR3 DNA reads TGTGCCGGGATACCGGGAGCCAGCACCGGGGAGCTGTTTTTT.

There are a few counts of this clonotype. The chain uses TRBV5-1 and TRBJ2-1, with D possibly being TRBD2 (6 bases). Per germline, CDR1 SGHRS and CDR2 YFSETQ. The CDR3 has 15 amino acids. Trimming stripped 4 bases from V and 4 bases from J, with 15 bases between. CDR3 sequence: CASSLSGVTYNEQFF. The CDR3 DNA is TGCGCCAGCAGCCTTAGCGGCGTAACGTACAATGAGCAGTTCTTC.

This clonotype was seen more than once but under ten times. J is TRBJ1-1 and V is TRBV9; the D gene is possibly TRBD1 (5 bases). With 2 bases removed from V and 7 bases from J, the gap between germline ends came to 15 bases. The CDR3 consists of 14 residues. Looked up from germline, CDR1 is SGDLS and CDR2 is YYNGEE. The CDR3 DNA sequence: TGTGCCAGCAGCGTCCGATTAGGGGCGGTTGAAGCTTTCTTT. Translating gives CASSVRLGAVEAFF.

This sequence joins TRBV7-2 and TRBJ2-7; D may be TRBD1 or TRBD2 (5 bases each). CDR3 length equals 15 residues. V lost 1 base and J lost 6, with 16 bases in between. The germline gives CDR1 SGHTA, CDR2 FQGNSA. The CDR3 DNA reads as TGTGCCAGCAGCTTAGACGGGGCCCAGGGCCGCGAGCAGTACTTC. Translated: CASSLDGAQGREQYF.

This chain uses TRBV9 with TRBJ1-1; D gene uncertain. This CDR3 region has 12 residues. Trimming took off 4 bases at V and 4 bases at J, with 8 bases between the two ends. CDR1 and CDR2 from the germline V gene are SGDLS and YYNGEE. The DNA of the CDR3 is TGTGCCAGCAGCCCCCGACCCACTGAAGCTTTCTTT. Protein sequence: CASSPRPTEAFF.

This clonotype was recorded a few times. This chain connects TRBV28 to TRBJ1-2; D is perhaps TRBD1 (5 bases). The length of the CDR3 is 16 residues. V was shortened by 7 bases and J by 5 bases, with 23 bases between the two germline ends. Germline V gene lookup returns CDR1 MDHEN and CDR2 SYDVKM. The CDR3 region has the DNA TGTGCCAGCACCCCCGGGGACGTCCTGCCATTTTATGGCTACACCTTC. It specifies CASTPGDVLPFYGYTF.

This clonotype was counted at least ten times. The J gene is TRBJ2-4, the V gene TRBV27; D ambiguous. This CDR3 contains 14 residues. Trimming left V 6 bases short and J 0 bases short, with 9 bases between. Germline lookup yields CDR1 MNHEY and CDR2 SMNVEV (reference sequence). CDR3 loop: CASSSPPAKNIQYF. The CDR3 DNA reads as TGTGCCAGCAGCTCCCCCCCAGCCAAAAACATTCAGTACTTC.

This clonotype was observed many times. The CDR3, as DNA: TGTGCCAGCAGTTTGTCTGGGGGGTCCACTGAAGCTTTCTTT. This encodes CASSLSGGSTEAFF. The rearrangement joins TRBV12-3 or TRBV12-4 to TRBJ1-1, with a tentative D call TRBD1 (5 bases). The V and J ends lost 3 bases and 4 bases respectively, with 12 bases between them. The CDR3 contains 14 residues.